The 2 T cell receptor beta chains listed next were all sequenced from one sample in a study of cytomegalovirus exposure and HLA in healthy donors. Primers included in the PCR were 60 Vbeta and 13 Jbeta primers. Method: immunoSEQ multiplex PCR; TCRdb's copy keeps in-frame clones and lacks some. The sample holds roughly 200,000 clones, 70% to 90% seen once. The sequencing input was PBMCs. These receptors all come from a woman in her 30s in good health and CMV-seronegative.

The rearrangement links TRBV5-1 to TRBJ2-7; D possibly corresponds to TRBD2 (6 bases). V was cut by 0 bases and J by 3 bases, with 16 bases left in between. CDR1 and CDR2 from the germline V gene are SGHRS and YFSETQ. The CDR3 runs 16 residues. As DNA, the CDR3 is TGCGCCAGCAGCTTGGTACGGGACTCGCAAAACTACGAGCAGTACTTC. It codes for CASSLVRDSQNYEQYF.

The genes are TRBV19 and TRBJ1-4, with D possibly TRBD1 on 6 matching bases. V lost 6 bases and J lost 8, with 10 bases in between. CDR3 size: 12 residues. The germline V gene encodes CDR1 LNHDA and CDR2 SQIVND (reference sequence). CDR3 DNA sequence: TGTGCCAGTAGAGGGGGGGCCGAAAAACTGTTTTTT. This translates into CASRGGAEKLFF.